This is a list of T cell receptor beta chains from one sample in a study of shared clonotypes between healthy human individuals. Sequencing used immunoSEQ multiplex PCR; TCRdb keeps in-frame clones, though not all of them. The data hold roughly 680,000 clones, with roughly two thirds observed a single time. Sequencing used memory CD4+ T cells sorted from blood. All receptors derive from a woman aged 25 to 39 in good health. Both conserved end residues are part of each CDR3. Fields, in order: V gene, D gene, clone size, J gene, CDR3 DNA, CDR3 protein. A D gene is named only where the DNA matches it firmly. Clone size is not always given. Where it is, it says once, few, many or a class for expanded clones.

>TRBV10-3|NA|NA|TRBJ2-3
TGTGCCATCAGTGAAGGCGGGGAAGGGGCGCAGTATTTT
CAISEGGEGAQYF
>TRBV28|TRBD1|NA|TRBJ1-2
TGTGCCAGCAGTCGTATTCCGGGACAGGGGAGCTATGGCTACACCTTC
CASSRIPGQGSYGYTF
>TRBV28|TRBD2|NA|TRBJ2-1
TGTGCCAGCAGTTCTAGCGGGAGTGGGAATGAGCAGTTCTTC
CASSSSGSGNEQFF
>TRBV27|NA|NA|TRBJ1-5
TGTGCCAGCAGTTTATCGGGACAAATAAATCAGCCCCAGCATTTT
CASSLSGQINQPQHF
>TRBV19|TRBD1|NA|TRBJ1-5
TGTGCCAGTACTGACAGGGTCAATCAGCCCCAGCATTTT
CASTDRVNQPQHF
>TRBV11-2|TRBD2|few|TRBJ2-1
TGTGCCAGCAGCTTAGGAAGCGGGAGCCCCAAAGGTGAGCAGTTCTTC
CASSLGSGSPKGEQFF
>TRBV19|TRBD1|NA|TRBJ2-1
TGTGCCAGTAGTATAGATCTGGGGACAGGGGGCTATGAGCAGTTCTTC
CASSIDLGTGGYEQFF
>TRBV5-1|NA|NA|TRBJ1-1
TGCGCCAGCAGCCCTGACAGAGAAAACACTGAAGCTTTCTTT
CASSPDRENTEAFF
>TRBV6-6|TRBD2|NA|TRBJ2-3
TGTGCCAGCAGTAGACTAGCGGGATACGGAGATACGCAGTATTTT
CASSRLAGYGDTQYF
>TRBV5-4|NA|NA|TRBJ2-7
TGTGCCAGCAGCCCTGGTAAGACCGGCTACGAGCAGTACTTC
CASSPGKTGYEQYF
>TRBV19|NA|few|TRBJ1-1
TGTGCCAGTAGTTCACAGGGTAACACTGAAGCTTTCTTT
CASSSQGNTEAFF
>TRBV4-2|NA|NA|TRBJ2-2
TGTGCCAGCAGCCAATGGGGGTTGGGGTACACCGGGGAGCTGTTTTTT
CASSQWGLGYTGELFF
>TRBV7-9|NA|few|TRBJ1-1
TGTGCCAGCAGCTTAGTGGGGAGGTGGGAAACTGAAGCTTTCTTT
CASSLVGRWETEAFF
>TRBV11-3|NA|NA|TRBJ2-7
TGTGCCAGCAGGTACCCCTGCGGCCCCGTTAGGGAGCCCCCTCTCTACGAGCAGTACTTC
CASRYPCGPVREPPLYEQYF
>TRBV4-2|NA|NA|TRBJ2-7
TGTGCCAGCAGCCAAGAACACCATGGATACGAGCAGTACTTC
CASSQEHHGYEQYF
>TRBV6-1|TRBD1|few|TRBJ1-5
TGTGCCAGCAGTGGGCGTTCCGGGACAGGGGGCGATCAGCCCCAGCATTTT
CASSGRSGTGGDQPQHF
>TRBV9|NA|few|TRBJ2-6
TGTGCCAGCAGCGTGGACAGTCTAGCTTCCGGGGCCAACGTCCTGACTTTC
CASSVDSLASGANVLTF
>TRBV5-1|NA|NA|TRBJ1-1
TGCGCCAGCAGCCCCCTGGGGGCCGGCACTGAAGCTTTCTTT
CASSPLGAGTEAFF